These T cell receptor beta chains were read from a single sample in a study of blood T cell repertoires in COVID-19. The data were produced by immunoSEQ multiplex PCR, yet TCRdb's version contains in-frame clones alone and is incomplete. Here the sample spans around 300,000 clones, 88% being singletons. The sequencing input was PBMCs or T cells enriched from blood (not recorded which). The receptors here all came from a woman between 50 and 59 years old who had recovered from COVID-19. CDR3s include the opening cysteine and the closing phenylalanine or tryptophan. The D gene is left open where the match is weak. Clone size is not always given. Where it is, it says once, few, many or a class for expanded clones.

cdr3_aa	cdr3_nt	v_call	d_call	clone_size	j_call
CASRSTDGYEQYF	TGTGCCAGCAGGTCCACAGATGGCTACGAGCAGTACTTC	TRBV11-1	.	.	TRBJ2-7
CASSTQGFSNQPQHF	TGTGCCAGCAGCACACAGGGGTTTAGCAATCAGCCCCAGCATTTT	TRBV9	TRBD1	.	TRBJ1-5
CASSLNGAGGISNQPQHF	TGTGCCAGCAGTTTGAACGGGGCGGGGGGAATAAGCAATCAGCCCCAGCATTTT	TRBV27	.	.	TRBJ1-5
CASSQEVEGTEAFF	TGCGCCAGCAGCCAAGAAGTTGAGGGCACTGAAGCTTTCTTT	TRBV4-1	.	.	TRBJ1-1
CASTRPGVPGYTF	TGTGCCAGCACCCGGCCCGGGGTTCCCGGCTACACCTTC	TRBV27	.	.	TRBJ1-2
CASSRLRGAAEAFF	TGTGCCAGCAGCCGCCTCCGCGGCGCGGCTGAAGCTTTCTTT	TRBV14	.	.	TRBJ1-1
CASSFLGTGVANEQFF	TGTGCCAGCAGCTTCCTCGGGACAGGGGTCGCCAATGAGCAGTTCTTC	TRBV7-2	TRBD1	.	TRBJ2-1
CASSLALGTSGKNEQFF	TGTGCCAGCAGCTTAGCGCTCGGGACTAGCGGGAAGAATGAGCAGTTCTTC	TRBV7-9	TRBD2	few	TRBJ2-1
CASSTQLAGGATEQFF	TGTGCCAGCAGCACCCAACTAGCGGGAGGTGCTACTGAGCAGTTCTTC	TRBV9	TRBD2	.	TRBJ2-1
CASSPQGFSSYNEQFF	TGTGCCAGCAGTCCCCAGGGATTTTCCTCCTACAATGAGCAGTTCTTC	TRBV27	.	.	TRBJ2-1
CSASLSGAQETQYF	TGCAGTGCTAGTCTTAGCGGAGCACAAGAGACCCAGTACTTC	TRBV20-1	.	.	TRBJ2-5
CASSLNPNRVTNYGYTF	TGCGCCAGCAGCCTGAACCCAAATCGGGTTACTAACTATGGCTACACCTTC	TRBV10-2	.	once	TRBJ1-2
CASSQGQAAGANVLTF	TGCGCCAGCAGCCAAGGACAGGCCGCTGGGGCCAACGTCCTGACTTTC	TRBV4-1	.	few	TRBJ2-6
CASSATSGSSYNEQFF	TGTGCCAGCAGCGCGACTAGCGGGAGCTCCTACAATGAGCAGTTCTTC	TRBV9	TRBD2	.	TRBJ2-1
CASSYRRGGEKLFF	TGTGCCAGCAGTTACCGGCGGGGTGGTGAAAAACTGTTTTTT	TRBV6-2/TRBV6-3	.	.	TRBJ1-4
CASSLRWGAEAFF	TGTGCCAGCAGCCTAAGGTGGGGGGCTGAAGCTTTCTTT	TRBV4-2	.	.	TRBJ1-1
CASSGRGRGTEAFF	TGTGCCAGCAGCGGCAGGGGGCGGGGGACTGAAGCTTTCTTT	TRBV6-4	TRBD1	.	TRBJ1-1
CASSLRQGLYSNQPQHF	TGTGCCAGCAGTCTTCGACAGGGTCTTTATAGCAATCAGCCCCAGCATTTT	TRBV28	TRBD1	.	TRBJ1-5
CASSPSGNRGEKLFF	TGTGCCAGCAGCCCGTCTGGGAATCGGGGTGAAAAACTGTTTTTT	TRBV11-2	.	.	TRBJ1-4
CASSLAGEGMEETQYF	TGTGCCAGCAGCCTGGCGGGGGAGGGGATGGAGGAGACCCAGTACTTC	TRBV13	TRBD2	once	TRBJ2-5
CASSLSSYNEQFF	TGTGCCAGCAGCCTCAGCTCCTACAATGAGCAGTTCTTC	TRBV11-2	.	.	TRBJ2-1
CASSDSFRRDGNQPQHF	TGTGCCAGCAGTGATTCATTTCGCAGGGATGGAAATCAGCCCCAGCATTTT	TRBV6-1	.	once	TRBJ1-5
CASSLSYSDTQYF	TGCGCCAGCAGCTTGTCCTATTCAGATACGCAGTATTTT	TRBV5-1	.	.	TRBJ2-3
CASSYLGLAGQQETQYF	TGTGCCAGCAGTTACCTTGGACTAGCGGGCCAACAAGAGACCCAGTACTTC	TRBV6-2/TRBV6-3	TRBD2	.	TRBJ2-5
CATRGRSGRPPSFNYGYTF	TGTGCCACCAGGGGGAGGTCTGGACGGCCACCCTCTTTTAACTATGGCTACACCTTC	TRBV24-1	.	.	TRBJ1-2
CASSTEAVQGGYGYTF	TGTGCCAGCAGCACCGAAGCAGTCCAAGGAGGGTATGGCTACACCTTC	TRBV9	.	.	TRBJ1-2
CASIPRTSGSQTQYF	TGTGCCAGCATCCCCCGGACTAGCGGGAGTCAGACCCAGTACTTC	TRBV7-9	TRBD2	.	TRBJ2-5
CATSRVIISSGRETQYF	TGTGCCACCAGCAGAGTCATCATCTCTAGCGGGAGAGAGACCCAGTACTTC	TRBV15	TRBD2	.	TRBJ2-5
CASSLWGEAVNNEQFF	TGTGCCAGCAGTTTATGGGGGGAGGCCGTCAACAATGAGCAGTTCTTC	TRBV28	.	once	TRBJ2-1
CSVEVTGSVFF	TGCAGCGTTGAAGTCACAGGGAGCGTGTTTTTT	TRBV29-1	.	.	TRBJ1-4
CACADKAYEQYF	TGTGCCTGTGCGGACAAAGCCTACGAGCAGTACTTC	TRBV30	.	few	TRBJ2-7
CASSFPRRGLEQNTGELFF	TGTGCCAGCAGCTTTCCCCGACGTGGACTAGAACAGAACACCGGGGAGCTGTTTTTT	TRBV7-2	TRBD2	.	TRBJ2-2
CASTLPVWPQHF	TGTGCCAGCACCCTCCCGGTGTGGCCCCAGCATTTT	TRBV21-1	.	.	TRBJ1-5
CATSVTGQPNQPQHF	TGTGCCACCAGTGTTACGGGACAGCCGAATCAGCCCCAGCATTTT	TRBV24-1	TRBD1	few	TRBJ1-5
CASRLNGGATNEKLFF	TGTGCCAGCAGACTAAATGGGGGCGCAACTAATGAAAAACTGTTTTTT	TRBV28	.	.	TRBJ1-4
CASSPQRGTGELFF	TGTGCCAGCAGCCCTCAACGGGGGACCGGGGAGCTGTTTTTT	TRBV9	.	once	TRBJ2-2
CASRAGTSGSYEQYF	TGTGCCAGCAGAGCCGGGACTAGCGGCTCCTACGAGCAGTACTTC	TRBV28	TRBD2	.	TRBJ2-7
CASSTTRRGGEQYF	TGTGCCAGTAGTACGACTAGGAGGGGCGGCGAGCAGTACTTC	TRBV19	.	.	TRBJ2-7
CASSVGTSGSTDTQYF	TGTGCCAGCAGCGTAGGTACTAGCGGGAGCACAGATACGCAGTATTTT	TRBV9	TRBD2	once	TRBJ2-3
CASSPGQAPWYTF	TGTGCCAGCAGCCCGGGACAGGCCCCGTGGTACACCTTC	TRBV3-1/TRBV3-2	TRBD1	.	TRBJ1-2
CASMEYGSSTDTQYF	TGTGCCAGCATGGAGTACGGTTCGAGCACAGATACGCAGTATTTT	TRBV27	.	.	TRBJ2-3
CASSQDGHMQNNEQFF	TGCGCCAGCAGCCAAGATGGCCATATGCAAAACAATGAGCAGTTCTTC	TRBV4-3	.	.	TRBJ2-1
CASLAGPGGPRNEQFF	TGTGCCAGCCTTGCGGGTCCGGGAGGGCCACGGAATGAGCAGTTCTTC	TRBV27	TRBD2	.	TRBJ2-1
CASSPTTGTGGYEQYF	TGTGCCAGCAGCCCTACTACCGGGACAGGGGGCTACGAGCAGTACTTC	TRBV28	TRBD1	.	TRBJ2-7
CASSLSQAGKQYF	TGTGCCAGCAGTTTATCGCAGGCCGGCAAGCAGTACTTC	TRBV27	.	.	TRBJ2-7
CASSATSGSTYEQYF	TGTGCCAGCAGTGCGACTAGCGGGAGTACCTACGAGCAGTACTTC	TRBV2	TRBD2	.	TRBJ2-7
CASSQEAGAFTGELFF	TGCGCCAGCAGCCAAGAGGCGGGAGCGTTCACCGGGGAGCTGTTTTTT	TRBV4-3	TRBD2	.	TRBJ2-2
CATSDFHGREQYF	TGTGCCACCAGTGACTTCCACGGTCGGGAGCAGTACTTC	TRBV24-1	.	.	TRBJ2-7
CASSYRLAGGGEQYF	TGTGCCAGCAGCTACAGACTAGCGGGAGGGGGTGAGCAGTACTTC	TRBV11-2	TRBD2	.	TRBJ2-7
CASSPVYSSDEQYF	TGTGCCAGCTCACCAGTTTACAGTTCGGACGAGCAGTACTTC	TRBV18	.	.	TRBJ2-7
CASSYVPRGELFF	TGTGCCAGCAGTTACGTTCCCCGCGGGGAGCTGTTTTTT	TRBV6-2/TRBV6-3	.	.	TRBJ2-2
CASSLALRNEQFF	TGCGCCAGCAGCTTGGCTCTGCGCAATGAGCAGTTCTTC	TRBV5-1	.	.	TRBJ2-1
CASSTSQGARGEKLFF	TGCGCCAGCAGCACGTCCCAGGGGGCGCGGGGTGAAAAACTGTTTTTT	TRBV5-1	TRBD1	.	TRBJ1-4
CASSVLTGGNEQFF	TGTGCCAGCAGCGTTCTCACAGGGGGCAATGAGCAGTTCTTC	TRBV9	TRBD1	.	TRBJ2-1
CASSLNSFNTEAFF	TGTGCCAGCAGCTTAAATTCCTTTAACACTGAAGCTTTCTTT	TRBV7-6	.	.	TRBJ1-1
CASRGTGGQPQHF	TGTGCCAGCAGAGGGACAGGGGGACAGCCCCAGCATTTT	TRBV2	TRBD1	once	TRBJ1-5
CASSLSRGTDTQYF	TGTGCCAGCAGTTTATCGCGAGGGACAGATACGCAGTATTTT	TRBV27	.	.	TRBJ2-3